The subject of this entry is one TCR beta chain. Its antigen is unknown. The source of the sample is a study of radiation and T cells in renal cell carcinoma. This sample's time point: blood 4 weeks post-SBRT, at nephrectomy. Treatment indicated: 15 Gy SBRT to primary tumor, nephrectomy 4 weeks later. Nephrectomy followed 15 Gy stereotactic body radiation by 4 weeks. Using immunoSEQ multiplex PCR, the repertoire was profiled, and TCRdb retains in-frame clones only, with some absent. The profile shows around 170,000 clones, about 85% of them singletons. General observations from the study: In blood, top tumor clones expanded by 2 weeks, shrinking by 4. Without pretreatment biopsies, baseline tumor clonotype presence was undetermined.

Germline values: CDR1 SGHVS, CDR2 FQNEAQ. V was pared by 8 bases and J by 0 bases, with 11 bases between. The CDR3 length is 13 residues. Here the sequenced sample was blood, taken from a patient whose treatment included radiotherapy and nephrectomy. The sequence was obtained from a woman in her fifties or sixties with renal cell carcinoma. The V and J genes are TRBV7-8 and TRBJ2-7; weak D call: TRBD2 (6 bases). The CDR3 DNA reads as TGTGCCAGCCGTGGGGGGAACTCCTACGAGCAGTACTTC. As protein: CASRGGNSYEQYF. The full variable domain, completed using reference TRBV7-8 and TRBJ2-7, is GAGVSQSPRYKVAKRGQDVALRCDPISGHVSLFWYQQALGQGPEFLTYFQNEAQLDKSGLPSDRFFAERPEGSVSTLKIQRTQQEDSAVYLCASRGGNSYEQYFGPGTRLTVT.